This T cell receptor (beta chain) was identified in a study of blood T cell repertoires in COVID-19. On the study more broadly: Samples of COVID-19 (acute and convalescent) were obtained from the United States, Italy and Spain.

The protocol was immunoSEQ multiplex PCR, while the TCRdb copy is restricted to in-frame clones and leaves out a portion. This table has some 240,000 clones, around 83% appearing once. V was clipped by 5 bases and J by 2 bases; unmatched bases: 5. The CDR3 contains 14 residues. CDR1 SEHNR and CDR2 FQNEAQ come from the germline V gene (reference sequence). The chain combines TRBV7-9 with TRBJ1-1; 7 bases agree with TRBD1. Sequencing used peripheral blood. The sequence came from an elderly woman with acute or convalescent COVID-19. CDR3 protein: CASSMGQLNTEAFF. The CDR3 DNA reads TGTGCCAGCAGCATGGGACAGTTAAACACTGAAGCTTTCTTT.